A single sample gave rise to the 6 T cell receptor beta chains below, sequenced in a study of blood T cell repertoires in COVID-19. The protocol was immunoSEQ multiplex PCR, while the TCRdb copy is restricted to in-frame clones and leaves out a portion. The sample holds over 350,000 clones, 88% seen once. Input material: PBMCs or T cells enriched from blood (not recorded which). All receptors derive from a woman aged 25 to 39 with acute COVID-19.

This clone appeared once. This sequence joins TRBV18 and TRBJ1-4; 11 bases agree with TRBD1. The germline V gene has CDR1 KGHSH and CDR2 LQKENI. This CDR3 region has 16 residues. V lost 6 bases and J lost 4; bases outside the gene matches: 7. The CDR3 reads CASSPGQGGINEKLFF. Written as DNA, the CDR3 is TGTGCCAGCTCGCCGGGACAGGGGGGAATTAATGAAAAACTGTTTTTT.

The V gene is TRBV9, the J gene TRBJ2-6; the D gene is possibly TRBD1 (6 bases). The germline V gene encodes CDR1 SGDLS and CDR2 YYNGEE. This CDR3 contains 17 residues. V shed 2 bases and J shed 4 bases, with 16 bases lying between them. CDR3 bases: TGTGCCAGCAGCGTGAACCCCAGGGGTTCGGGGGCCAACGTCCTGACTTTC. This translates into CASSVNPRGSGANVLTF.

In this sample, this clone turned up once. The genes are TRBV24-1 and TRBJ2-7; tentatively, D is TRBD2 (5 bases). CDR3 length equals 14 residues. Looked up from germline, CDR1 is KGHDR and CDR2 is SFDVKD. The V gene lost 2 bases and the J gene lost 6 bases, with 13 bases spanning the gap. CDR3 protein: CATSDSRESVEQYF. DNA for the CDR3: TGTGCCACCAGTGATTCGAGGGAGAGCGTCGAGCAGTACTTC.

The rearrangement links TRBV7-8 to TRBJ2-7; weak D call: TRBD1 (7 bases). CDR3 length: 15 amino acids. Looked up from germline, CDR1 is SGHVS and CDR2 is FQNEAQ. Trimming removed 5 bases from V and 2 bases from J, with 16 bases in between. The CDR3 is CASSGGTAKTYEQYF. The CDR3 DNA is TGTGCCAGCAGCGGCGGGACAGCGAAGACCTACGAGCAGTACTTC.

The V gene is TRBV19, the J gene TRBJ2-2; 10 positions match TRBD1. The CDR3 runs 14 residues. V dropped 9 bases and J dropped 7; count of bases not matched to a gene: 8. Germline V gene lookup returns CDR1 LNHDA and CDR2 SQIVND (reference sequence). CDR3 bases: TGTGCCAGCAGAGACAGGGGGCATGACGGGGAGCTGTTTTTT. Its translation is CASRDRGHDGELFF.

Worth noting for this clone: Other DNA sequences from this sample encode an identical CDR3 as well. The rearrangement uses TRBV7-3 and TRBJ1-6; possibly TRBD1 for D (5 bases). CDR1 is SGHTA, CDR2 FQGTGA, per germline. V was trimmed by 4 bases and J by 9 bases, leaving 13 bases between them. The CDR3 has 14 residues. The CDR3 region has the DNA TGTGCCAGCAGCTCTGGACAATCGGGTTCACCCCTCCACTTT. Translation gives CASSSGQSGSPLHF.